These T cell receptor beta chains were read from a single sample in a study of blood T cell repertoires in COVID-19. Clones were sequenced by immunoSEQ multiplex PCR, and TCRdb holds only the in-frame ones, with some missing. The sample contains over 250,000 clones, approximately 84% of which appear only once. Sequenced input: peripheral blood. Receptor source: a human donor with COVID-19, enrolled during active disease. The donor label of this sample is uncertain. Each CDR3 is given with its conserved first and last residue. A D gene is named only where the DNA matches it firmly. Clone sizes are given selectively: once, few, many, or a class where the clone is expanded.

>TRBV19|-|TRBD2|TRBJ2-3
CASSSQRTSITDTQYF
TGTGCCAGTAGCTCCCAGAGGACTAGCATCACAGATACGCAGTATTTT
>TRBV6-6|-|TRBD1|TRBJ1-2
CASSLQGNGYTF
TGTGCCAGCAGTTTACAGGGGAATGGCTACACCTTC
>TRBV18|-|-|TRBJ1-1
CASSRSRDTEAFF
TGTGCCAGCTCAAGGTCACGGGACACTGAAGCTTTCTTT
>TRBV12-3/TRBV12-4|-|-|TRBJ1-2
CASSLAGGGGYTF
TGTGCCAGCAGTTTAGCGGGCGGGGGAGGCTACACCTTC
>TRBV6-2/TRBV6-3|-|-|TRBJ2-3
CASSRVGDTQYF
TGTGCCAGCAGTCGGGTGGGAGATACGCAGTATTTT
>TRBV24-1|-|TRBD2|TRBJ2-7
CATRATSGSYEQYF
TGTGCCACCAGGGCGACTAGCGGGAGCTACGAGCAGTACTTC
>TRBV19|-|TRBD2|TRBJ2-1
CASSKRTSGNEQFF
TGTGCCAGTAGCAAAAGGACTAGCGGCAATGAGCAGTTCTTC
>TRBV11-2|-|-|TRBJ2-1
CASRETVISYNEQFF
TGTGCCAGCAGGGAGACTGTGATCTCCTACAATGAGCAGTTCTTC
>TRBV7-2|once|TRBD1|TRBJ2-3
CASSPRDRVLNGQYF
TGTGCCAGCAGCCCCCGGGACAGGGTTCTGAACGGGCAGTATTTT
>TRBV6-1|-|-|TRBJ1-4
CASSEAMSGQREKLFF
TGTGCCAGCAGTGAAGCGATGTCTGGACAAAGAGAAAAACTGTTTTTT
>TRBV12-3/TRBV12-4|-|-|TRBJ2-1
CASSLVYEQFF
TGTGCCAGCAGTTTAGTCTATGAGCAGTTCTTC
>TRBV29-1|-|TRBD1|TRBJ1-2
CSADGDRESVRGYTF
TGCAGCGCCGACGGGGACAGGGAGTCGGTGAGGGGCTACACCTTC
>TRBV28|once|TRBD1|TRBJ1-5
CASSRAGGLQPQHF
TGTGCCAGCAGTAGGGCAGGGGGCCTTCAGCCCCAGCATTTT
>TRBV28|once|-|TRBJ1-3
CASSIQTPSSGNTIYF
TGTGCCAGCAGTATCCAGACACCTTCCTCTGGAAACACCATATATTTT
>TRBV20-1|-|TRBD1|TRBJ1-4
CSASRQGALGEKLFF
TGCAGTGCTAGTCGACAGGGGGCCTTGGGTGAAAAACTGTTTTTT
>TRBV7-2|once|-|TRBJ2-5
CASSTPPGSAGFQETQYF
TGTGCCAGCAGCACACCCCCAGGGTCGGCGGGGTTTCAAGAGACCCAGTACTTC
>TRBV6-1|once|TRBD1|TRBJ2-1
CASSEETGAFNEQFF
TGTGCCAGCAGTGAAGAGACAGGGGCTTTCAATGAGCAGTTCTTC
>TRBV11-2|few|TRBD2|TRBJ2-1
CASSYRDYPFNEQFF
TGTGCCAGCAGTTACCGGGACTATCCCTTCAATGAGCAGTTCTTC
>TRBV5-1|-|-|TRBJ1-6
CASSLESSYNSPLHF
TGCGCCAGCAGCTTGGAGAGCTCCTATAATTCACCCCTCCACTTT
>TRBV19|once|-|TRBJ2-3
CATRDTGSDTDTQYF
TGTGCCACTCGGGACACCGGTTCCGACACAGATACGCAGTATTTT
>TRBV5-1|few|-|TRBJ1-1
CASSGPNRNTEAFF
TGCGCCAGCAGCGGCCCTAACAGAAACACTGAAGCTTTCTTT
>TRBV6-5|-|-|TRBJ2-3
CASSYSKGGNTDTQYF
TGTGCCAGCAGTTACTCGAAAGGCGGGAACACAGATACGCAGTATTTT
>TRBV7-8|-|TRBD1|TRBJ1-6
CASSLDPTGRNSPLHF
TGTGCCAGCAGCTTAGACCCGACAGGGCGGAATTCACCCCTCCACTTT
>TRBV11-3|few|TRBD2|TRBJ2-1
CASSLGTSGRNEQFF
TGTGCCAGCAGCTTGGGGACTAGCGGGCGCAATGAGCAGTTCTTC
>TRBV2|-|TRBD1|TRBJ2-1
CASTRQGANNEQFF
TGTGCCAGTACCCGACAGGGGGCTAACAATGAGCAGTTCTTC
>TRBV29-1|once|-|TRBJ1-1
CSTGTNGAEAFF
TGCAGCACTGGGACAAACGGCGCTGAAGCTTTCTTT
>TRBV18|-|TRBD2|TRBJ2-2
CASSPGTSGTPGGELFF
TGTGCCAGCTCACCCGGGACTAGCGGGACCCCAGGCGGGGAGCTGTTTTTT
>TRBV12-5|-|TRBD1|TRBJ2-7
CASEAPGTEFYEQYF
TGTGCTAGTGAGGCTCCCGGGACAGAATTTTACGAGCAGTACTTC
>TRBV7-6|-|-|TRBJ1-2
CASSLTEGYGYTF
TGTGCCAGCAGCCTCACAGAAGGCTATGGCTACACCTTC
>TRBV7-2|-|-|TRBJ2-1
CASSNTQGGAATRFF
TGTGCCAGCAGTAATACCCAAGGTGGGGCCGCCACCCGGTTCTTC
>TRBV14|-|-|TRBJ2-3
CASSQVGRSTDTQYF
TGTGCCAGCAGCCAAGTCGGCAGGAGCACAGATACGCAGTATTTT
>TRBV3-1/TRBV3-2|-|TRBD1|TRBJ1-1
CASSAPQGAKREAFF
TGTGCCAGCAGCGCCCCTCAGGGGGCTAAAAGGGAAGCTTTCTTT
>TRBV10-3|-|TRBD1|TRBJ2-5
CAIRGGTGNQETQYF
TGTGCCATCAGAGGAGGGACAGGGAATCAAGAGACCCAGTACTTC
>TRBV20-1|-|-|TRBJ1-3
CSASFADSGNTIYF
TGCAGTGCTAGTTTCGCAGACTCTGGAAACACCATATATTTT
>TRBV7-6|-|-|TRBJ1-5
CASSLAHGGNQPQHF
TGTGCCAGCAGCTTAGCACACGGAGGCAATCAGCCCCAGCATTTT
>TRBV5-4|-|TRBD1|TRBJ1-2
CASSPRGQARYGYTF
TGTGCCAGCAGCCCAAGAGGACAGGCGCGCTATGGCTACACCTTC
>TRBV3-1/TRBV3-2|once|TRBD2|TRBJ2-7
CASSQDLAGVKNEQYF
TGTGCCAGCAGCCAAGATCTAGCGGGAGTCAAGAACGAGCAGTACTTC
>TRBV9|-|TRBD1|TRBJ2-5
CASSVAGRGTGSETQYF
TGTGCCAGCAGCGTAGCAGGTCGAGGGACAGGGTCAGAGACCCAGTACTTC
>TRBV6-5|-|-|TRBJ2-1
CASSPSSGTYNEQFF
TGTGCCAGCTCGCCTTCCTCGGGGACCTACAATGAGCAGTTCTTC
>TRBV19|-|-|TRBJ2-6
CASDEAGANVLTF
TGTGCCAGCGATGAGGCTGGGGCCAACGTCCTGACTTTC